This TCR beta chain was observed in a study of cytomegalovirus exposure and HLA in healthy donors. Study observations and caveats: Rare TCR sequences dominated, though some public TCRs recurred in many donors.

Trimming removed 0 bases at V and 1 base at J, with 13 bases between. Germline V CDR1 and CDR2: SGHRS, YFSETQ. This CDR3 is built from 16 residues. Primers for the PCR totalled 60 Vbeta and 13 Jbeta. Repertoires were generated with immunoSEQ multiplex PCR, while TCRdb's copy carries only in-frame clones and drops some. Found here are around 120,000 clones, more than 60% of them singletons; the top ten hold about 2.6%. Comments on this clone: Its antigen is undetermined.

The TCR was taken from a woman aged 35 to 49 in good health and CMV-seropositive. The specimen was PBMCs. The V call is TRBV5-1, the J call TRBJ1-1; D might be TRBD1 (6 bases). CDR3 sequence (DNA): TGCGCCAGCAGCTTGGAAACAGGGTTAGCGAACACTGAAGCTTTCTTT. This translates into CASSLETGLANTEAFF.